This T cell receptor beta chain was identified in a study of blood T cell repertoires in COVID-19. Study-level information: COVID-19 samples collected from the United States, Italy and Spain covered acute and convalescent phases. Sources were T cells, B-cell-depleted T cells, or PBMCs; the material itself was cDNA or gDNA.

CDR3 length equals 15 residues. Germline V gene sequence: CDR1 SGHNT, CDR2 YYREEE (reference sequence). With 4 bases clipped from V and 1 base from J, the junction kept 6 bases outside the gene matches. In the original workflow: Scientists estimated how many nucleated cells there were by amplifying reference gene primers. Some clones are missing from TCRdb's copy, which holds only in-frame ones; the method was immunoSEQ multiplex PCR. The DNA gave D and trimming, while V, J and clone size come from that table. The table records 150,000 to 200,000 clones, around nine tenths of them present only once. Sequencing was done on a sample of peripheral blood. This sequence originates from a human donor in a cohort sampled during active COVID-19. The V gene is TRBV5-4, the J gene TRBJ1-1; 8 bases fit TRBD1. The CDR3 DNA follows: TGTGCCAGCAGCCCAAATGACAGGGGGAACACTGAAGCTTTCTTT. It codes for CASSPNDRGNTEAFF. Full variable domain (missing parts from reference TRBV5-4 and TRBJ1-1): ETGVTQSPTHLIKTRGQQVTLRCSSQSGHNTVSWYQQALGQGPQFIFQYYREEENGRGNFPPRFSGLQFPNYSSELNVNALELDDSALYLCASSPNDRGNTEAFFGQGTRLTVV.